This T cell receptor (beta chain) was retrieved from a study of blood T cells in healthy people across ages. Overall study results and limits: Diversity figures derived from one million T cells were judged to underestimate the true value. Age brought a roughly linear fall in TCR beta diversity measured per million T cells.

Only a few counts were recorded for this clonotype. The antigen is unknown. Primers used in a second PCR of roughly 7 to 11 cycles were a sample-barcoded 5' primer and a J-beta primer mix. Every cDNA molecule carried a tag from a template-switch adaptor bearing 12 random nucleotides. TCRdb reprocessed the 5' RACE reads via MiXCR and lists one record per CDR3 protein. The repertoire holds over 950,000 distinct CDR3 sequences, roughly two fifths seen once, with under 15% in the top ten. The CDR3 runs to 13 residues. V lost 5 bases and J 12 bases, leaving 17 bases between the germline ends. The germline V gene has CDR1 MNHEY and CDR2 SMNVEV (reference sequence).

What was sequenced was blood. The genes are TRBV27 and TRBJ2-1, with D possibly matching TRBD2 (6 bases). The TCR originated in a man younger than 35 in good health. CDR3 bases: TGTGCCAGCAGTCCCAGGGACTCCACCGGGCAGTTCTTC. It specifies CASSPRDSTGQFF.